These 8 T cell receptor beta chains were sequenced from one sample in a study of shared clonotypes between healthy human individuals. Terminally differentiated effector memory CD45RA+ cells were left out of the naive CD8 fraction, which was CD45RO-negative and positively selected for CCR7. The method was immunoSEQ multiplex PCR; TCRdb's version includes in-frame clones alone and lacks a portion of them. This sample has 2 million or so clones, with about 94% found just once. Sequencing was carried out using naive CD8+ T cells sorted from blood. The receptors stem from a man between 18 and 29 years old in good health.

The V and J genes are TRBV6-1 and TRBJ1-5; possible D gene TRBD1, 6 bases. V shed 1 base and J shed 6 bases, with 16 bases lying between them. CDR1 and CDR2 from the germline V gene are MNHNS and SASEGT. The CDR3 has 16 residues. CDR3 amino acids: CASSEERVRGAQPQHF. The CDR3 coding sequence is TGTGCCAGCAGTGAAGAGAGAGTCAGGGGTGCTCAGCCCCAGCATTTT.

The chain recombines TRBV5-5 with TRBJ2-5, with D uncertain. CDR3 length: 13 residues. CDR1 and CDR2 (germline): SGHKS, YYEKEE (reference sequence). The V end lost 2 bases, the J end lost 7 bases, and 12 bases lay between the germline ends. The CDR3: CASSLTSTWTQYF. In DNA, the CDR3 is TGTGCCAGCAGCTTAACAAGTACGTGGACCCAGTACTTC.

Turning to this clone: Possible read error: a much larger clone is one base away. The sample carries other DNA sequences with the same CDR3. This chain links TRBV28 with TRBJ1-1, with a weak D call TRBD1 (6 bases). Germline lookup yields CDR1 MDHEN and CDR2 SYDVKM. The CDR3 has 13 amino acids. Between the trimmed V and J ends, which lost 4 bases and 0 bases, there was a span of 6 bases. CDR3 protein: CASSYRVNTEAFF. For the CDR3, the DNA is TGTGCCAGCAGTTACAGGGTGAACACTGAAGCTTTCTTT.

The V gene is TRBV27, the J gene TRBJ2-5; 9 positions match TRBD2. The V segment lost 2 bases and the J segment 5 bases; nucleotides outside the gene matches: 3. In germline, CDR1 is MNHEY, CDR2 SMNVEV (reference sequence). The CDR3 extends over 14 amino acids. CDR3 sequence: CASSLAGGPETQYF. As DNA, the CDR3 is TGTGCCAGCAGTTTAGCGGGAGGGCCTGAGACCCAGTACTTC.

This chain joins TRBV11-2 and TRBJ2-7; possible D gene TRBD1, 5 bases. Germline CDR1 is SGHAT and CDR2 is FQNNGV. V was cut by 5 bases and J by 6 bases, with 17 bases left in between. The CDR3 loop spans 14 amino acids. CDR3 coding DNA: TGTGCCAGCAGCGCATTGACAGCTGGGGTCGAGCAGTACTTC. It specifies CASSALTAGVEQYF.

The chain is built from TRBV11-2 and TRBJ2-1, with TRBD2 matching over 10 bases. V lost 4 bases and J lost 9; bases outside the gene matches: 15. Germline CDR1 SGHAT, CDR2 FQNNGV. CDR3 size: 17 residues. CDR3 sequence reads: CASSSRLASGRWREQFF. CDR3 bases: TGTGCCAGCAGCTCTAGGCTCGCTAGCGGGAGATGGCGTGAGCAGTTCTTC.

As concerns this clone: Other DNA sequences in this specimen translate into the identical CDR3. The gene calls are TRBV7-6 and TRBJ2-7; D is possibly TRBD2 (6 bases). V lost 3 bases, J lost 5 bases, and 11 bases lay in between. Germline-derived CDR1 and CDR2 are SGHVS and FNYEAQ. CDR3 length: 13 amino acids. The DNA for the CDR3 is TGTGCCAGCAGCTTGGCCGGCGGGGACGAGCAGTACTTC. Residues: CASSLAGGDEQYF.

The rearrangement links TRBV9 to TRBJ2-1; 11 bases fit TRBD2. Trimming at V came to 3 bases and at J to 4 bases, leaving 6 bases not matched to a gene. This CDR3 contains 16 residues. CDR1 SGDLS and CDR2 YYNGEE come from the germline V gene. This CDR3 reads CASSAPGLAEYNEQFF. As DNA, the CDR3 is TGTGCCAGCAGCGCCCCGGGACTAGCGGAATACAATGAGCAGTTCTTC. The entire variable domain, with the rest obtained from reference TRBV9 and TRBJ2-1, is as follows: DSGVTQTPKHLITATGQRVTLRCSPRSGDLSVYWYQQSLDQGLQFLIQYYNGEERAKGNILERFSAQQFPDLHSELNLSSLELGDSALYFCASSAPGLAEYNEQFFGPGTRLTVL.